These T cell receptor beta chains were read from a single sample in a study of CD8 T cells in Susac syndrome. In TCRdb, the immunoSEQ multiplex PCR reads were re-called with MiXCR into one record per CDR3 protein. The repertoire includes 100,000 or so distinct CDR3 sequences, around 94% of them detected once, and about 0.3% sits in the top ten. The specimen sequenced was CD4+ T cells from PBMCs. The source is a human donor with Susac syndrome. Both conserved end residues are part of each CDR3. The D gene is left open where the match is weak. Size values are once, few and many counts, or a class for expanded clones, and some rows have none.

j_call d_call clone_size v_call cdr3_aa cdr3_nt
TRBJ2-4 . . TRBV28 CASSLSQGMAKNIQYF TGTGCCAGCAGTTTATCCCAGGGGATGGCCAAAAACATTCAGTACTTC
TRBJ1-2 . . TRBV3-1 CASSQEASYGYTF TGTGCCAGCAGCCAGGAAGCCTCCTATGGCTACACCTTC
TRBJ2-7 TRBD1 . TRBV20-1 CSAEPPGTGLRYF TGCAGTGCCGAACCCCCGGGGACAGGTCTAAGGTACTTC
TRBJ2-2 TRBD1 . TRBV20-1 CSARQGVTGELFF TGCAGTGCTAGACAGGGGGTAACCGGGGAGCTGTTTTTT
TRBJ2-2 . . TRBV24-1 CATSDTQGTGELFF TGTGCCACCAGTGACACACAGGGTACCGGGGAGCTGTTTTTT
TRBJ1-1 . . TRBV5-6 CASSLDGLGQNTEAFF TGTGCCAGCAGCTTGGATGGGCTCGGACAGAACACTGAAGCTTTCTTT
TRBJ2-7 TRBD1 . TRBV7-9 CASSLDRGSAEQYF TGTGCCAGCAGCTTGGACAGGGGTAGCGCCGAGCAGTACTTC
TRBJ2-5 TRBD2 . TRBV4-1 CASSQERGTQETQYF TGCGCCAGCAGCCAAGAGCGGGGGACTCAAGAGACCCAGTACTTC
TRBJ2-3 . . TRBV6-5 CASRRRGNTDTQYF TGTGCCAGCAGGCGCCGGGGGAACACAGATACGCAGTATTTT
TRBJ2-7 . . TRBV29-1 CSVGFIYEQYF TGCAGCGTTGGGTTCATCTACGAGCAGTACTTC
TRBJ2-7 . once TRBV9 CASSPHGVERYEQYF TGTGCCAGCAGCCCACACGGGGTGGAGCGCTACGAGCAGTACTTC
TRBJ1-2 TRBD1 . TRBV24-1 CATSDFGTGYGYTF TGTGCCACCAGTGATTTTGGGACAGGCTATGGCTACACCTTC
TRBJ1-2 . . TRBV20-1 CSARDPFYGYTF TGCAGTGCTAGAGACCCCTTCTATGGCTACACCTTC
TRBJ2-1 . . TRBV25-1 CASSEGSKDEQFF TGTGCCAGCAGTGAGGGCTCTAAGGATGAGCAGTTCTTC
TRBJ1-4 . once TRBV14 CASSPIDGGGEKLFF TGTGCCAGCAGCCCCATAGACGGGGGAGGTGAAAAACTGTTTTTT
TRBJ2-7 . . TRBV29-1 CSVEGGPGRQSYEQYF TGCAGCGTTGAAGGGGGACCTGGGAGGCAGTCCTACGAGCAGTACTTC
TRBJ2-5 TRBD2 once TRBV2 CATQAGPGTQYF TGTGCCACCCAAGCGGGACCCGGGACCCAGTACTTC
TRBJ1-1 TRBD1 . TRBV28 CASSLPGQPNTEAFF TGTGCCAGCAGTTTGCCGGGACAGCCAAACACTGAAGCTTTCTTT
TRBJ2-1 . few TRBV5-1 CASSLGQGSYNEQFF TGCGCCAGCAGCTTGGGGCAGGGCTCCTACAATGAGCAGTTCTTC
TRBJ2-7 . . TRBV6-2/TRBV6-3 CASSYPVYEQYF TGTGCCAGCAGTTACCCTGTCTACGAGCAGTACTTC
TRBJ1-5 . . TRBV5-1 CASRKDGNQPQHF TGCGCCAGCAGGAAGGACGGAAATCAGCCCCAGCATTTT
TRBJ1-3 . . TRBV12-3/TRBV12-4 CASSLPPGNTIYF TGTGCCAGCAGTTTGCCCCCTGGAAACACCATATATTTT
TRBJ1-1 . . TRBV5-1 CASSLIVTDTEAFF TGCGCCAGCAGCTTGATAGTTACAGACACTGAAGCTTTCTTT
TRBJ2-3 TRBD2 once TRBV5-4 CASSSGGTTDTQYF TGTGCCAGCAGCTCGGGGGGGACCACAGATACGCAGTATTTT
TRBJ1-2 TRBD1 . TRBV25-1 CASSVTGVNYGYTF TGTGCCAGCAGTGTCACAGGGGTTAACTATGGCTACACCTTC
TRBJ1-2 . . TRBV7-8 CASSFFRGDGYTF TGTGCCAGCAGCTTCTTCCGGGGTGATGGCTACACCTTC
TRBJ2-7 TRBD1 . TRBV4-2 CASSQEEQGTYEQYF TGTGCCAGCAGCCAAGAAGAACAGGGGACCTACGAGCAGTACTTC
TRBJ1-2 . . TRBV29-1 CSVEDRWVYGYTF TGCAGCGTTGAAGATCGTTGGGTTTATGGCTACACCTTC